This T cell receptor (beta chain) was found in a study of cytomegalovirus exposure and HLA in healthy donors. As concerns this clone: The antigen remains undetermined.

This CDR3 is built from 12 residues. Unmatched junction bases numbered 7, after V lost 4 bases and J lost 15 bases. The germline V gene encodes CDR1 MGHRA and CDR2 YSYEKL. Broader study findings: Exclusion applied to some V segments, including TRBV6-2 and TRBV6-3, as they were indistinguishable. There were a few CMV-associated chains whose specificity for CMV antigens was confirmed in vitro.

Primers for the PCR totalled 60 Vbeta and 13 Jbeta. Clones were sequenced by immunoSEQ multiplex PCR, and TCRdb holds only the in-frame ones, with some missing. The data hold some 210,000 clones, with around 73% observed a single time. The chain employs TRBV4-1 and TRBJ2-4; TRBD1 matches 9 bases. The TCR comes from a male donor in good health and CMV-seronegative. The source material was PBMCs. This chain's CDR3 is CASSPGQGPSYF. CDR3 DNA sequence: TGCGCCAGCAGCCCAGGACAGGGGCCCTCGTACTTC.